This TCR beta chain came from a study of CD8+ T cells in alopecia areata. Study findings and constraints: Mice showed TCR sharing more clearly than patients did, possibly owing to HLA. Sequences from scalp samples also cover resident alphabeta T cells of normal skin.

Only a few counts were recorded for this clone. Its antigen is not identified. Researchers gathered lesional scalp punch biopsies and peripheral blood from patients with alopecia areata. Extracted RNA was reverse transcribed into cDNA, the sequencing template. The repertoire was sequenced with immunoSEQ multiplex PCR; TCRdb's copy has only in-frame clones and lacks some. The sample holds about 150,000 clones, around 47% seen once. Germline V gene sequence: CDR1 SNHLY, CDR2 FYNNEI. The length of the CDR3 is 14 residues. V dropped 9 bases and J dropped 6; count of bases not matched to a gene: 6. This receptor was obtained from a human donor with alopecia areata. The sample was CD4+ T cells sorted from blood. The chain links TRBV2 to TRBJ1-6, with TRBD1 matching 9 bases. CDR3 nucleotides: TGTGCCAGAACCGGGACAGGGCGTAATTCACCCCTCCACTTT. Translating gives CARTGTGRNSPLHF.